This T cell receptor beta chain was profiled in a study of blood T cell repertoires in COVID-19. Background on the study: PBMCs, B-cell-depleted T cells, or T cells were the source of the cDNA or gDNA that made up the material.

Per germline, CDR1 SGHKS and CDR2 YYEKEE (reference sequence). V lost 1 base and J lost 8, with 15 bases in between. CDR3 length: 14 amino acids. Authors' analysis steps: Amplifying reference gene primers gave estimates of nucleated cell counts. Using immunoSEQ multiplex PCR, the repertoire was profiled, and TCRdb retains in-frame clones only, with some absent. D and trimming were read from the DNA, whereas the V and J calls and clone size are those reported in that table. This sample carries approximately 170,000 clones, approximately 86% of them seen once, and the ten largest clones take about 10%.

The TCR originated in a woman of 80 years or more with active or convalescent COVID-19. V is TRBV5-5 and J is TRBJ1-2; D is possibly TRBD1 (6 bases). The sequenced material came from peripheral blood. CDR3 loop: CASSLNRVSSGYTF. CDR3 nucleotides: TGTGCCAGCAGCTTGAACAGGGTATCTAGCGGCTACACCTTC.